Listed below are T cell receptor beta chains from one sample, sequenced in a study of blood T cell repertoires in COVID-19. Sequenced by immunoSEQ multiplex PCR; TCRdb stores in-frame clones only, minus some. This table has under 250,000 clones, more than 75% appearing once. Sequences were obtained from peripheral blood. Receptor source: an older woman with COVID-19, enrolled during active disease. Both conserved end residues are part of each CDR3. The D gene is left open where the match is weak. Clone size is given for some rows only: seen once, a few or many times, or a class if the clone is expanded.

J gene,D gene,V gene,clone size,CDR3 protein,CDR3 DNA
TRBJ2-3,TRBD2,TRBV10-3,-,CAITSGGSASDTQYF,TGTGCCATCACGTCCGGCGGGAGTGCGTCAGATACGCAGTATTTT
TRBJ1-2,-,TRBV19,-,CASSRRGYGYTF,TGTGCCAGTAGTCGACGGGGCTATGGCTACACCTTC
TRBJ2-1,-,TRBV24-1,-,CATSDLGTQTLNEQFF,TGTGCCACCAGTGATTTGGGGACACAAACCCTGAATGAGCAGTTCTTC
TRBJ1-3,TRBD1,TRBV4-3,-,CASSHSNTGASGNTIYF,TGCGCCAGCAGCCATTCAAATACAGGGGCCTCTGGAAACACCATATATTTT
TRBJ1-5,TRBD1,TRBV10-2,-,CASSVGQGARQPQHF,TGCGCCAGCAGTGTAGGGCAGGGGGCGCGTCAGCCCCAGCATTTT
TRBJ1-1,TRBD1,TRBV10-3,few,CAIMGRGDTEAFF,TGTGCCATCATGGGCAGGGGGGACACTGAAGCTTTCTTT
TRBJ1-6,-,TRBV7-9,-,CASSSAGPRVNSPLHF,TGTGCCAGCAGCTCCGCAGGGCCTAGGGTTAATTCACCCCTCCACTTT
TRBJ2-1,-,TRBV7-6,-,CASSPQGSGVNNEQFF,TGTGCCAGCAGCCCGCAAGGCAGCGGCGTTAACAATGAGCAGTTCTTC
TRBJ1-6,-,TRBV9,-,CASSVGQGSYNSPLHF,TGTGCCAGCAGCGTAGGGCAGGGGTCATATAATTCACCCCTCCACTTT
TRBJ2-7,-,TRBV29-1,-,CNVGRGWDEQYF,TGCAACGTTGGCCGGGGTTGGGACGAGCAGTACTTC
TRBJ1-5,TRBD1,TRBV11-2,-,CASSRDRGANQPQHF,TGTGCCAGCAGTCGGGACAGGGGCGCAAATCAGCCCCAGCATTTT
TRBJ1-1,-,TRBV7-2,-,CASSLAGVEAFF,TGTGCCAGCAGCTTAGCAGGGGTTGAAGCTTTCTTT
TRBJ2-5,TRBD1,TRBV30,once,CAWSVGAGGETQYF,TGTGCCTGGAGTGTAGGGGCAGGGGGAGAGACCCAGTACTTC
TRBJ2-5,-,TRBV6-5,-,CASSYRGGGQETQYF,TGTGCCAGCAGTTACAGGGGGGGTGGCCAAGAGACCCAGTACTTC
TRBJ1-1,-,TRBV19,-,CASRTYDREYTEAFF,TGTGCCAGCCGAACTTATGACAGAGAATACACTGAAGCTTTCTTT
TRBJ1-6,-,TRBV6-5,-,CASSYTRALGSSPLHF,TGTGCCAGCAGTTACACTAGGGCCCTGGGAAGTTCACCCCTCCACTTT
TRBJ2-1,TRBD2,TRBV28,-,CASRPSGRDGHEQFF,TGTGCCAGCAGGCCAAGCGGGAGGGATGGACATGAGCAGTTCTTC
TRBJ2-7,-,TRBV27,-,CASSFRGAYEQYF,TGTGCCAGCAGTTTCCGGGGGGCGTACGAGCAGTACTTC
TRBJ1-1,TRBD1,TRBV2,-,CASRSPRTGGSEAFF,TGTGCCAGCAGGAGTCCCCGGACAGGGGGTTCTGAAGCTTTCTTT
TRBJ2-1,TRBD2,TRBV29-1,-,CSVASGSSNEQFF,TGCAGCGTTGCTAGCGGGAGTAGTAATGAGCAGTTCTTC
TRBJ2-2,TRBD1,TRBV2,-,CASSGRWTGTGELFF,TGTGCCAGCAGCGGCAGGTGGACAGGGACCGGGGAGCTGTTTTTT
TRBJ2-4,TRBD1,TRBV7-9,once,CASSIGQGDIQYF,TGTGCCAGCAGCATTGGACAGGGGGACATTCAGTACTTC
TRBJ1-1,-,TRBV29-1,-,CSVDPFRQVTNTEAFF,TGCAGCGTTGACCCTTTCAGACAGGTTACGAACACTGAAGCTTTCTTT
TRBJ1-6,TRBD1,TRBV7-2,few,CASSLTRAGQGNSPLHF,TGTGCCAGCAGCTTAACGAGAGCGGGACAGGGTAATTCACCCCTCCACTTT
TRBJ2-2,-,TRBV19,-,CASCRGSNTGELFF,TGTGCCAGTTGTAGGGGCTCGAACACCGGGGAGCTGTTTTTT
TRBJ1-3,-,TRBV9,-,CASSAVMGGPGNTIYF,TGTGCCAGCAGCGCCGTGATGGGGGGACCTGGAAACACCATATATTTT
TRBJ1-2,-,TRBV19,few,CASTPGAGVDYGYTF,TGTGCCAGTACCCCTGGGGCAGGGGTCGACTATGGCTACACCTTC
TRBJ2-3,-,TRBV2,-,CASSLSQGGRADTQYF,TGTGCCAGCAGCCTAAGCCAGGGGGGAAGGGCAGATACGCAGTATTTT
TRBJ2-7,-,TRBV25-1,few,CASSENGNYEQYF,TGTGCCAGCAGTGAAAACGGGAACTACGAGCAGTACTTC
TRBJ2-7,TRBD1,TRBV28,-,CASKGYPGQGAEEQYF,TGTGCCAGCAAGGGCTATCCGGGACAGGGGGCGGAAGAGCAGTACTTC
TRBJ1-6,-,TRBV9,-,CASSVQGGVNSPLHF,TGTGCCAGCAGCGTTCAAGGGGGGGTCAATTCACCCCTCCACTTT
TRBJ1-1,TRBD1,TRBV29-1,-,CSVEDWRGQGVNTEAFF,TGCAGCGTTGAAGATTGGAGGGGGCAGGGTGTGAACACTGAAGCTTTCTTT
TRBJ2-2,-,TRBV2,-,CASYSNANTGELFF,TGTGCCAGTTATAGCAATGCCAACACCGGGGAGCTGTTTTTT
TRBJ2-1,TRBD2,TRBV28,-,CASSSFGRGVF,TGTGCCAGCAGCTCCTTCGGCCGGGGGGTCTTC
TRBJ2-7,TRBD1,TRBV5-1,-,CASSWTGSYEQYF,TGCGCCAGCAGCTGGACAGGGAGCTACGAGCAGTACTTC
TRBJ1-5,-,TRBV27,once,CASSFRGSNQPQHF,TGTGCCAGCAGTTTTCGAGGTAGCAATCAGCCCCAGCATTTT
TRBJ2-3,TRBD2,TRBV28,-,CASSLASGRVGDTQYF,TGTGCCAGCAGTTTGGCTAGCGGGAGGGTGGGGGATACGCAGTATTTT
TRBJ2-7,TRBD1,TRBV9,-,CASSVEALGTGHEQYF,TGTGCCAGCAGCGTAGAGGCCCTAGGGACAGGGCACGAGCAGTACTTC
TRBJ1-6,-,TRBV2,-,CASSEIRENSPLHF,TGTGCCAGCAGTGAAATAAGGGAGAATTCACCCCTCCACTTT
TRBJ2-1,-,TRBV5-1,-,CASSLGGSSSYNEQFF,TGCGCCAGCAGCTTGGGTGGATCTAGCTCCTACAATGAGCAGTTCTTC
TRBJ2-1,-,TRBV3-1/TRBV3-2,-,CASSQVFGSDEQFF,TGTGCCAGCAGCCAAGTGTTCGGGTCGGATGAGCAGTTCTTC
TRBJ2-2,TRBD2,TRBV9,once,CASSSGLAGGSPNTGELFF,TGTGCCAGCAGCTCGGGACTAGCGGGAGGCTCGCCGAACACCGGGGAGCTGTTTTTT
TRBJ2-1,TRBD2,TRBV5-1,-,CASSHSGTSVLGVNEQFF,TGCGCCAGCAGCCACTCCGGGACTAGTGTTTTGGGGGTCAATGAGCAGTTCTTC
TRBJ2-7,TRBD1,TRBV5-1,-,CASSLGQDSEQYF,TGCGCCAGCAGCCTAGGACAGGATTCCGAGCAGTACTTC
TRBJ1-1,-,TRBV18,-,CASSWGRANTEAFF,TGTGCCAGCTCATGGGGCAGGGCGAACACTGAAGCTTTCTTT
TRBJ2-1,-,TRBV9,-,CASSAQSVGGGEQFF,TGTGCCAGCAGCGCCCAATCGGTGGGTGGCGGTGAGCAGTTCTTC
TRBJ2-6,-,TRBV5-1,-,CASSVYSGANVLTF,TGCGCCAGCAGTGTCTACTCTGGGGCCAACGTCCTGACTTTC
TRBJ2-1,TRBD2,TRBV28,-,CASFGGGSFFNEQFF,TGTGCCAGCTTCGGTGGCGGGAGTTTCTTTAATGAGCAGTTCTTC
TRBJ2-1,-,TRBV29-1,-,CSVGQGINEQFF,TGCAGCGTTGGTCAGGGGATAAATGAGCAGTTCTTC
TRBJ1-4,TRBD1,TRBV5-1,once,CASSLTGVNEKLFF,TGCGCCAGCAGCCTTACAGGGGTTAATGAAAAACTGTTTTTT
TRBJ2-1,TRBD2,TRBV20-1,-,CSASGTSGDNEQFF,TGCAGTGCTAGTGGGACTAGCGGGGACAATGAGCAGTTCTTC
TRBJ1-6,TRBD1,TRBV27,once,CASSAQGSYNSPLHF,TGTGCCAGCAGTGCACAGGGGTCCTATAATTCACCCCTCCACTTT